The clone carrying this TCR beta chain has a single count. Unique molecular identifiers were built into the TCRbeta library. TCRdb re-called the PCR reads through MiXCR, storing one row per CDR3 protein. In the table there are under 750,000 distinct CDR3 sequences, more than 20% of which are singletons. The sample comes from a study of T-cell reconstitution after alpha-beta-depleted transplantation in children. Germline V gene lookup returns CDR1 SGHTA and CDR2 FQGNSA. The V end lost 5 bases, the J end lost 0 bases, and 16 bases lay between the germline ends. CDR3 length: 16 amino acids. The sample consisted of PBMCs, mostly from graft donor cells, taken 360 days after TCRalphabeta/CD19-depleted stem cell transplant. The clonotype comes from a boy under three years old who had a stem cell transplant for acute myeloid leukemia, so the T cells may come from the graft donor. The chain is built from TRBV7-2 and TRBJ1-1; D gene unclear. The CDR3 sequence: CASSPRWQHVNTEAFF. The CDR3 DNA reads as TGTGCCAGCAGCCCCCGCTGGCAGCACGTGAACACTGAAGCTTTCTTT.